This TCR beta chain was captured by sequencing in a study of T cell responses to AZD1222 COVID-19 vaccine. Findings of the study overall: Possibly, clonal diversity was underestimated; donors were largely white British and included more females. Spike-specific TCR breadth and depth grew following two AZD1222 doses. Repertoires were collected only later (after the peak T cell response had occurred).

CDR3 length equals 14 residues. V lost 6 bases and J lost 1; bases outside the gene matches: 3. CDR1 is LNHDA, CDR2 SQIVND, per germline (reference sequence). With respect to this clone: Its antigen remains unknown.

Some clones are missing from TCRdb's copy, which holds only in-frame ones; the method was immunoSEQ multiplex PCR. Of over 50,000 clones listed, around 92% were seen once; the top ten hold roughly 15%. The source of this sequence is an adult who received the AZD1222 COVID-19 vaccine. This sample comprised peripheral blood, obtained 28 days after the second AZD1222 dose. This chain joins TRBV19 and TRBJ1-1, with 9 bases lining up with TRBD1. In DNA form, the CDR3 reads TGTGCCAGTAGCAAGGACAGGGGGAACACTGAAGCTTTCTTT. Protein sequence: CASSKDRGNTEAFF. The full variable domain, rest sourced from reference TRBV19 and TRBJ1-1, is DGGITQSPKYLFRKEGQNVTLSCEQNLNHDAMYWYRQDPGQGLRLIYYSQIVNDFQKGDIAEGYSVSREKKESFPLTVTSAQKNPTAFYLCASSKDRGNTEAFFGQGTRLTVV.